This T cell receptor (beta chain) was obtained from a study of blood T cell repertoires in COVID-19. Source study methods: Nucleated cell counts were estimated from reference gene primer amplification. Repertoires were generated with immunoSEQ multiplex PCR, while TCRdb's copy carries only in-frame clones and drops some. V and J calls and clone size follow that table, whereas D and trimming were derived from the DNA. The profile shows over 70,000 clones, 70% to 85% of them singletons. The CDR3 loop spans 11 amino acids. V lost 2 bases and J lost 9, with 6 bases in between. CDR1 and CDR2 (germline): SGHRS, YFSETQ.

Sequenced material: peripheral blood. The TCR was taken from a woman aged 55 to 70 with acute or convalescent COVID-19. This chain connects TRBV5-1 to TRBJ2-1, with a possible D match to TRBD1 (5 bases). CDR3 residues: CASSFDSEQFF. The DNA for the CDR3 is TGCGCCAGCAGCTTCGACAGTGAGCAGTTCTTC.